These T cell receptor beta chains were read from a single sample in a study of blood T cell repertoires in COVID-19. The repertoire was sequenced with immunoSEQ multiplex PCR; TCRdb's copy has only in-frame clones and lacks some. The repertoire has under 300,000 clones, about 82% of them found once; the top ten carry 5.5% to 8%. Sequenced material: peripheral blood. These receptors were collected from a woman aged 55-70 years with active or convalescent COVID-19. Both conserved end residues are part of each CDR3.

cdr3_aa: CASSPITGTTLGNEQFF
v_call: TRBV5-1

cdr3_aa: CASRAGTGSYNEQFF
v_call: TRBV2

cdr3_aa: CASSQAGVPTANTGELFF
v_call: TRBV28

cdr3_aa: CASSDRAAQGYTF
v_call: TRBV27

cdr3_aa: CASRPRPPGQGRDTIYF
v_call: TRBV2

cdr3_aa: CASSHYRQRNTEAFF
v_call: TRBV23-1

cdr3_aa: CASSVYFGKYSYSEQFF
v_call: TRBV9

cdr3_aa: CASSPHPHRADTQYF
v_call: TRBV11-2

cdr3_aa: CASRATLGEGTEAFF
v_call: TRBV11-2

cdr3_aa: CAISASSYNEQFF
v_call: TRBV10-3

cdr3_aa: CASSYSKDRVTEAFF
v_call: TRBV6-6

cdr3_aa: CASTYRTGRKTDTQYF
v_call: TRBV28

cdr3_aa: CASSPPVAGGPYYEQYF
v_call: TRBV6-2/TRBV6-3

cdr3_aa: CASSKRGPQETQYF
v_call: TRBV28

cdr3_aa: CASSRGPPRQENEKLFF
v_call: TRBV7-9

cdr3_aa: CASSLVGDGSYNEQFF
v_call: TRBV5-1

cdr3_aa: CASSYSIGIEQFF
v_call: TRBV6-5

cdr3_aa: CASSFGRGSYNEQFF
v_call: TRBV11-3

cdr3_aa: CASSPTGTSGQETQYF
v_call: TRBV3-1/TRBV3-2

cdr3_aa: CASSLEGGAVAGANVLTF
v_call: TRBV5-1

cdr3_aa: CASSLLAGRTGANVLTF
v_call: TRBV7-9

cdr3_aa: CASSLGTGRYSGANVLTF
v_call: TRBV7-9

cdr3_aa: CSASSGSPGGQPQHF
v_call: TRBV20-1

cdr3_aa: CASSIQARTGRTETQYF
v_call: TRBV19

cdr3_aa: CASSSQKQGGRYYGYTF
v_call: TRBV5-4

cdr3_aa: CASSGNRGSYNEQFF
v_call: TRBV2

cdr3_aa: CASSPLAGDYNEQFF
v_call: TRBV11-3

cdr3_aa: CASSQDWGNSPLHF
v_call: TRBV3-1/TRBV3-2

cdr3_aa: CASSQDSRRGRSDNEQFF
v_call: TRBV14

cdr3_aa: CASQQISYNEQFF
v_call: TRBV2

cdr3_aa: CASRGTDLNTEAFF
v_call: TRBV10-2

cdr3_aa: CASSPIGGLNTEAFF
v_call: TRBV5-6

cdr3_aa: CASRKRDRGTGELFF
v_call: TRBV6-5

cdr3_aa: CASSQGSDGYTF
v_call: TRBV6-2/TRBV6-3

cdr3_aa: CASSPRQGGYNEQFF
v_call: TRBV7-2

cdr3_aa: CASSVSASSSYNEQFF
v_call: TRBV9

cdr3_aa: CASGRGAGAPGSQYF
v_call: TRBV9

cdr3_aa: CASSLVQGFIQGYTF
v_call: TRBV5-1

cdr3_aa: CASTRTGAAGPQHF
v_call: TRBV2

cdr3_aa: CASSRRLAPQETQYF
v_call: TRBV7-7

cdr3_aa: CASSPTGYSNQPQHF
v_call: TRBV6-4

cdr3_aa: CASSHGQGNQPQHF
v_call: TRBV6-5

cdr3_aa: CASSMRGTTDTQYF
v_call: TRBV10-2

cdr3_aa: CASIKSTLAPREGGELFF
v_call: TRBV19

cdr3_aa: CASSPLGTSGPDTQYF
v_call: TRBV18

cdr3_aa: CATSVNSNQPQHF
v_call: TRBV24-1

cdr3_aa: CASSLPGGPRLEQFF
v_call: TRBV28

cdr3_aa: CASSPRDRDLSGANVLTF
v_call: TRBV4-1

cdr3_aa: CAWTQGTSGTDTQYF
v_call: TRBV30

cdr3_aa: CASSLGRASGGSQHF
v_call: TRBV28

cdr3_aa: CASSPGLVRPDTQYF
v_call: TRBV6-6

cdr3_aa: CASSYQGYTEAFF
v_call: TRBV6-5

cdr3_aa: CASSQGQGINQPQHF
v_call: TRBV3-1/TRBV3-2

cdr3_aa: CASSPSHRDSMNTEAFF
v_call: TRBV5-4

cdr3_aa: CASSQLAGAAEQYF
v_call: TRBV27

cdr3_aa: CASSEAKGVGYTF
v_call: TRBV2

cdr3_aa: CASSQEQGGEQYF
v_call: TRBV19

cdr3_aa: CASSRTSGADETQYF
v_call: TRBV19

cdr3_aa: CASSSRDRDNEQFF
v_call: TRBV28